This T cell receptor (beta chain) derives from a study of response to subunit inactivated influenza vaccine. This clonotype was picked up many times. Its antigen remains unknown. TCRdb processed the RT-PCR reads anew with MiXCR; each CDR3 protein has one entry. This sample has 450,000 to 600,000 distinct CDR3 sequences; approximately 7.6% occur once, and the top ten carry approximately 12%. The trim removed 6 bases at V and 6 bases at J, leaving 5 bases unmatched. The CDR3 contains 14 residues. The V gene's germline CDR1 is SGHAT and CDR2 FQDESV (reference sequence). Study-level findings and limits: Each seasonal flu vaccination may recruit only limited new T cells, authors suggested.

The sequences come from PBMCs from blood, collected 23 months after vaccination. The receptor was isolated from a man between 50 and 69 years old who received an inactivated influenza vaccine. The V call is TRBV11-1, the J call TRBJ2-1, with TRBD2 identical over 10 bases. The CDR3 coding sequence is TGTGCCAGCAGTTCAGCGGGAGGGCCCAATGAGCAGTTCTTC. Protein sequence: CASSSAGGPNEQFF.